This T cell receptor (beta chain) emerged from a study of T-cell reconstitution after alpha-beta-depleted transplantation in children. This clonotype was counted at least ten times. The V gene end was trimmed by 4 bases and the J gene end by 5 bases; junction bases not matched to a gene: 10. CDR3 length equals 15 residues. Germline V gene data show CDR1 as MNHEY and CDR2 as SMNVEV (reference sequence). Unique molecular identifiers featured in how the TCRbeta library was prepared. Via MiXCR, TCRdb re-called the PCR reads, giving one row per CDR3 protein. The sample shows over 200,000 distinct CDR3 sequences, 8.5% to 10% of them seen only once.

This TCR was sampled from a human donor who donated a stem cell graft to a child with acute lymphoblastic leukemia. V is TRBV27 and J is TRBJ1-1, with 7 positions matching TRBD1. The sequencing used PBMCs from the stem cell graft donor, collected from the stem cell graft. The CDR3 DNA is TGTGCCAGCAGTTCCAGGGGGGGAGGGAGGACTGAAGCTTTCTTT. Translating gives CASSSRGGGRTEAFF.